This TCR beta chain is from a study of Ad26.COV2.S vaccination and SARS-CoV-2 variants. Using immunoSEQ multiplex PCR, the repertoire was profiled, and TCRdb retains in-frame clones only, with some absent. The sample consists of 450,000 to 550,000 clones, nearly 90% of them appearing once. Study conclusions and caveats: Responses of T cells in total may have been underestimated by the TCR breadth and depth analyses. Considerable breadth of spike-specific CD8+ and CD4+ T cell responses has reportedly been documented following vaccination.

Treatment in this sample: some 19 received Ad26.COV2.S at low or high dose, single or two shots; five or six received placebo; per-sample allocation not given. After the first vaccine or placebo injection, samples were drawn on day 63. Germline V gives CDR1 LGHDT, CDR2 YNNKEL (reference sequence). Trimming pared 1 base from V and 4 bases from J, leaving 6 bases between. The CDR3 consists of 13 residues. As concerns this clone: Antigen: not known. The same CDR3 also results from other DNA sequences found in this sample.

The specimen was peripheral blood, collected in a trial of Ad26.COV2.S vaccine versus placebo. The source is a person aged 18-65 years who received the Ad26.COV2.S COVID-19 vaccine or a placebo. The J gene is TRBJ2-3, the V gene TRBV3-1 (or the pseudogene TRBV3-2), with D possibly matching TRBD1 (5 bases). The CDR3 coding sequence is TGTGCCAGCAGCCAAGGGGGCTCAGATACGCAGTATTTT. The encoded protein is CASSQGGSDTQYF.